This TCR beta chain was found in a study of CXCR3-negative and CXCR3-positive naive CD8 T cells. The study, taken as a whole, reports: Compared with CXCR3-negative naive cells, CXCR3-positive naive cells showed more hydrophobic TRB CDR3s. Sequencing showed both naive subsets with comparably high diversity, and memory CD8+ cells much lower. TRBV-TRBJ usage matched between naive CXCR3-negative and CXCR3-positive cells but not between memory cells.

Carrying UMI labels, the TRB cDNA libraries were prepared through 5' RACE. TCRdb re-called the 5' RACE reads and gives one entry per CDR3 protein, without DNA. The sample totals around 150,000 distinct CDR3 sequences. With regard to this clonotype: The antigen remains undetermined.

Germline CDR1 reads MNHEY; CDR2 reads SMNVEV (reference sequence). The CDR3 is 14 residues long. This TCR came from a human donor in good health. Some clones in this sample may be carry-over from other donors' samples. The V and J genes are TRBV27 and TRBJ2-3; TCRdb returns TRBD1, unconfirmable since there is no DNA. Sample: naive CXCR3+ CD8+ T cells from blood. Subset reported: CD45RO-CCR7+CD27+CD95- naive CD8+ T cells expressing CXCR3 (TNR3+). The CDR3 spells CASSTGTSADTQYF.